This passage covers 6 T cell receptor beta chains from one sample sequenced in a study of PD-1 blockade in classical Hodgkin lymphoma. Time point noted: cycle 4 day 1 (C4D1), after more than 5 weeks of nivolumab. In every patient, relapse followed autologous stem cell transplantation, while exposure to brentuximab vedotin differed. The table came from immunoSEQ multiplex PCR; TCRdb's copy has only in-frame clones and leaves some out. This table holds about 44,000 clones, around three fifths found once. The starting material was peripheral blood mononuclear cells (PBMCs), obtained before the fourth cycle of nivolumab. The receptors stem from a human donor with classical Hodgkin lymphoma.

The chain combines TRBV5-1 with TRBJ2-2; D is ambiguous. Trimming removed 0 bases from V and 3 bases from J, with 12 bases in between. The CDR3 loop spans 16 amino acids. Germline V lookup: CDR1 SGHRS, CDR2 YFSETQ. CDR3 sequence (DNA): TGCGCCAGCAGCTTGGTTCAGTCCGCGGACACCGGGGAGCTGTTTTTT. Translated, it gives CASSLVQSADTGELFF.

V usage is TRBV6-5 and J usage is TRBJ1-1; no clear D gene. This CDR3 region has 14 residues. Germline lookup yields CDR1 MNHEY and CDR2 SVGAGI. V lost 2 bases and J 2 bases, leaving 9 bases between the germline ends. CDR3 coding DNA: TGTGCCAGCAGTTACGGGTCCGGTAACACTGAAGCTTTCTTT. Encoded protein: CASSYGSGNTEAFF.

The chain carries TRBV10-2 and TRBJ1-2, with D possibly TRBD1 on 5 matching bases. From germline, CDR1 is WSHSY and CDR2 SAAADI. There are 11 residues in the CDR3. The V gene lost 10 bases and the J gene lost 5 bases, with 11 bases spanning the gap. The chain's CDR3 is CATTDSYGYTF. CDR3 DNA: TGCGCCACCACTGACAGTTATGGCTACACCTTC.

V usage is TRBV6-5 and J usage is TRBJ1-2; D remains unclear. This CDR3 contains 12 residues. The germline gives CDR1 MNHEY, CDR2 SVGAGI. Trimming took 8 bases from V and 5 from J, leaving 12 bases between them. CDR3 DNA: TGTGCCAGCGGTAACCCAGTTTATGGCTACACCTTC. As protein: CASGNPVYGYTF.

The gene calls are TRBV7-2 and TRBJ1-5, with D maybe TRBD1 (5 bases). The CDR3 loop spans 15 amino acids. Germline assignment: CDR1 SGHTA and CDR2 FQGNSA. V lost 1 base and J 5 bases, leaving 12 bases between the germline ends. The CDR3 here is CASSLVRGEDQPQHF. CDR3 DNA: TGTGCCAGCAGCTTAGTCCGGGGGGAGGATCAGCCCCAGCATTTT.

The J gene is TRBJ2-5, the V gene TRBV29-1; tentatively, D is TRBD1 or TRBD2 (5 bases each). The CDR3 contains 12 residues. The V gene lost 4 bases and the J gene lost 5 bases, with 11 bases spanning the gap. CDR1 and CDR2 from the germline V gene are SQVTM and ANQGSEA. In DNA, the CDR3 is TGCAGCGTTGTTTCAGGGAGTGAGACCCAGTACTTC. It translates to CSVVSGSETQYF.